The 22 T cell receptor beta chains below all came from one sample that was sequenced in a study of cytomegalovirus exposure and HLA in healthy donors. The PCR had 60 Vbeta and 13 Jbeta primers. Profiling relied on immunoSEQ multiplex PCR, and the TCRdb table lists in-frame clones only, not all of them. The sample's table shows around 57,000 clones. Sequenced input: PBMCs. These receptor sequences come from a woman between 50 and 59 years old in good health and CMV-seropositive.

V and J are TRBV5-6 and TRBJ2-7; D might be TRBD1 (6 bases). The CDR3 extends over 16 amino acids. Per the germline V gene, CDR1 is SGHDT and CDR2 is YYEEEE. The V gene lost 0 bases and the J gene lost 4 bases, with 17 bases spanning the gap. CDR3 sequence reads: CASSLGVRTAKYEQYF. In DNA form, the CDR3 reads TGTGCCAGCAGCTTGGGAGTACGGACAGCCAAATACGAGCAGTACTTC. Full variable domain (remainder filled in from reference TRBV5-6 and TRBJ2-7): DAGVTQSPTHLIKTRGQQVTLRCSPKSGHDTVSWYQQALGQGPQFIFQYYEEEERQRGNFPDRFSGHQFPNYSSELNVNALLLGDSALYLCASSLGVRTAKYEQYFGPGTRLTVT.

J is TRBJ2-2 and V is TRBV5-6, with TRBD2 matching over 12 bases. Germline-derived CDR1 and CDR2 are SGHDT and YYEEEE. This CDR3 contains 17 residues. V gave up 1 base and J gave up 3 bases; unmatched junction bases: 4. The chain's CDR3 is CASSLTSGGWHTGELFF. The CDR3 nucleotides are TGTGCCAGCAGCTTGACTAGCGGGGGGTGGCACACCGGGGAGCTGTTTTTT.

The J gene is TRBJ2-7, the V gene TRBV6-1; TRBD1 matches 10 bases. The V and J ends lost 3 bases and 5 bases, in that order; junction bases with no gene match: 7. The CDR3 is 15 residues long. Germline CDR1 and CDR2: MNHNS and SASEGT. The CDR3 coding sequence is TGTGCCAGCAGTGAGCCCGGGACAGGGGTCCACGAGCAGTACTTC. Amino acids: CASSEPGTGVHEQYF.

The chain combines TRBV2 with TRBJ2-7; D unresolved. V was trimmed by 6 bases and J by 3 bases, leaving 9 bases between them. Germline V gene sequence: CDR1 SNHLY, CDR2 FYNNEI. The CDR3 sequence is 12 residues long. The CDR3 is CASRVFSYEQYF. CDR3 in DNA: TGTGCCAGCAGGGTTTTTAGCTACGAGCAGTACTTC.

The CDR3 protein is CASSQRTGGGTEAFF. Written as DNA, the CDR3 is TGTGCCAGCAGCCAAAGGACAGGGGGCGGCACTGAAGCTTTCTTT. This chain links TRBV7-9 with TRBJ1-1; 11 bases align to TRBD1. Trimming removed 5 bases from V and 4 bases from J; junction bases left unmatched: 6. The CDR3 has 15 amino acids. The germline CDR1 and CDR2 sequences are SEHNR and FQNEAQ (reference sequence). The complete variable domain, with remaining parts taken from reference TRBV7-9 and TRBJ1-1, reads DTGVSQNPRHKITKRGQNVTFRCDPISEHNRLYWYRQTLGQGPEFLTYFQNEAQLEKSRLLSDRFSAERPKGSFSTLEIQRTEQGDSAMYLCASSQRTGGGTEAFFGQGTRLTVV.

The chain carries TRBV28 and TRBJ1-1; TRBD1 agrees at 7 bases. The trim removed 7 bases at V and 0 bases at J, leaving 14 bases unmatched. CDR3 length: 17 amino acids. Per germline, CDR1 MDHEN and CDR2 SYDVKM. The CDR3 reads CASTAGTALSMNTEAFF. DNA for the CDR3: TGTGCCAGCACCGCTGGGACAGCCCTGTCAATGAACACTGAAGCTTTCTTT.

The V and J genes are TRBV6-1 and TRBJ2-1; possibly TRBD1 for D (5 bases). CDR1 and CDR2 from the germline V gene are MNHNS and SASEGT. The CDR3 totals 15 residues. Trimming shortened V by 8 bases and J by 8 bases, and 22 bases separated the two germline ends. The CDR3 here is CASFESGAGRHEQFF. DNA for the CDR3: TGTGCCAGCTTTGAAAGTGGGGCAGGGCGGCATGAGCAGTTCTTC.

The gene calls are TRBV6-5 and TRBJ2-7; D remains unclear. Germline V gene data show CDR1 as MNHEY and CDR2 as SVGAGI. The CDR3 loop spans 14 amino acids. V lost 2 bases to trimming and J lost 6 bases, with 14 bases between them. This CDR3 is CASSYGTASGEQYF. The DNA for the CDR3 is TGTGCCAGCAGTTACGGTACCGCTTCGGGCGAGCAGTACTTC.

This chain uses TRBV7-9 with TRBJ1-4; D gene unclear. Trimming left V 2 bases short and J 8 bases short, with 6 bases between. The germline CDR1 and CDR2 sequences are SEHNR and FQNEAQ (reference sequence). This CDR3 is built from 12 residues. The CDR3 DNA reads TGTGCCAGCAGCTTACAGGCGGAAAAACTGTTTTTT. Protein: CASSLQAEKLFF. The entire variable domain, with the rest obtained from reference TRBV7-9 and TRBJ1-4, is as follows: DTGVSQNPRHKITKRGQNVTFRCDPISEHNRLYWYRQTLGQGPEFLTYFQNEAQLEKSRLLSDRFSAERPKGSFSTLEIQRTEQGDSAMYLCASSLQAEKLFFGSGTQLSVL.

This chain's CDR3 is CASSFAAGGETQYF. The CDR3 coding sequence is TGTGCCAGCTCATTCGCGGCGGGGGGAGAGACCCAGTACTTC. The V call is TRBV18, the J call TRBJ2-5, with TRBD2 matching over 8 bases. The CDR3 loop spans 14 amino acids. Germline values: CDR1 KGHSH, CDR2 LQKENI. Losses at the gene ends were 5 bases for V and 4 bases for J; bases not matched to a gene: 6.

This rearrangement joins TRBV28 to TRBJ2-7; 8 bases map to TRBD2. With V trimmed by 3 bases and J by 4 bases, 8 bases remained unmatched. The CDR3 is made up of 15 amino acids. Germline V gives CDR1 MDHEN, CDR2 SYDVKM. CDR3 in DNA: TGTGCCAGCAGTTTTTCCGGGACTAGTGGTTACGAGCAGTACTTC. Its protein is CASSFSGTSGYEQYF.

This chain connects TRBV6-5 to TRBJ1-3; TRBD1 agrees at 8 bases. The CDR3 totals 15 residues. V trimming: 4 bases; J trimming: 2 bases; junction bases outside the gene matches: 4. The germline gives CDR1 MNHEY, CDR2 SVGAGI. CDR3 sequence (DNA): TGTGCCAGCAGTTTCGACAGGGGTACTGGAAACACCATATATTTT. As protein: CASSFDRGTGNTIYF.

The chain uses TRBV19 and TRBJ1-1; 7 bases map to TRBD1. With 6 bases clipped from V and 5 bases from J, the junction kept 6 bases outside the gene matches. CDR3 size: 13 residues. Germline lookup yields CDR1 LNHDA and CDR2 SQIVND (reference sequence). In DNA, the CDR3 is TGTGCCAGTAGCCTACAGGGGTGGACTGAAGCTTTCTTT. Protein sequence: CASSLQGWTEAFF.

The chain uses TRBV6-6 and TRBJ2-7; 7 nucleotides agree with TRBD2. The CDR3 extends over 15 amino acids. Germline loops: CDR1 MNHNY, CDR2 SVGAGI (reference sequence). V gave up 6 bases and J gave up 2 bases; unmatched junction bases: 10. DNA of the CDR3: TGTGCCAGCAGCACTACGGGGGAGGGAACCTACGAGCAGTACTTC. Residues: CASSTTGEGTYEQYF.

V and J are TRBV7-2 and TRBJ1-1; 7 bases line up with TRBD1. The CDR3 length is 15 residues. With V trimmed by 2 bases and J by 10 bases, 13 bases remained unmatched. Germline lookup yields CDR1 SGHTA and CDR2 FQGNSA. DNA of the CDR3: TGTGCCAGCAGCTTACAACAAGGGCAGGGGGTGAGAGCTTTCTTT. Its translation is CASSLQQGQGVRAFF. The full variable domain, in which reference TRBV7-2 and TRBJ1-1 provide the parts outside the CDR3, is GAGVSQSPSNKVTEKGKDVELRCDPISGHTALYWYRQSLGQGLEFLIYFQGNSAPDKSGLPSDRFSAERTGGSVSTLTIQRTQQEDSAVYLCASSLQQGQGVRAFFGQGTRLTVV.

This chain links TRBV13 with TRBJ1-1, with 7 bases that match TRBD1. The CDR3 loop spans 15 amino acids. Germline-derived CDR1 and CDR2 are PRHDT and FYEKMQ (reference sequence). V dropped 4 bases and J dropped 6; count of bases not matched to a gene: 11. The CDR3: CASSSNSEGAAEAFF. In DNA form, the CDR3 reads TGTGCCAGCAGCTCAAACTCCGAGGGGGCCGCTGAAGCTTTCTTT.

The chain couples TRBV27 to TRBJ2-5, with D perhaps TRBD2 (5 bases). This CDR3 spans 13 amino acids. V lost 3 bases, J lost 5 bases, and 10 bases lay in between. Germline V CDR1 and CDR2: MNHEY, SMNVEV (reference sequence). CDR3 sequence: CASSFEGYETQYF. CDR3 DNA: TGTGCCAGCAGTTTTGAGGGATACGAGACCCAGTACTTC.

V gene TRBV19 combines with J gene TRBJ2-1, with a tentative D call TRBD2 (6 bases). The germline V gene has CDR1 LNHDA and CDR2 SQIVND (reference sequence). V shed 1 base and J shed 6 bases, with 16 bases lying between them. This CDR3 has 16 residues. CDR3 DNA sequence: TGTGCCAGTAGTATAGTAGGGACCTGGCGGGGCAATGAGCAGTTCTTC. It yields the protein CASSIVGTWRGNEQFF.

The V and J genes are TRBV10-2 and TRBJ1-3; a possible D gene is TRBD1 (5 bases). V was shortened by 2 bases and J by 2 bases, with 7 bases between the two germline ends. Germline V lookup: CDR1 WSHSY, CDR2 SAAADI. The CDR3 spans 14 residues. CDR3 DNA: TGCGCCAGCAGTGAGGAGACAGCTGGAAACACCATATATTTT. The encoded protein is CASSEETAGNTIYF.

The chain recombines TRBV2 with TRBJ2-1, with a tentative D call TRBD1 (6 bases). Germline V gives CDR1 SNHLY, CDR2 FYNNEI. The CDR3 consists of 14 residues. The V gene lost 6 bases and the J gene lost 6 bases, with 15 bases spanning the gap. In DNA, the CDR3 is TGTGCCAGCAGGGGACACGTCTCTCTCAATGAGCAGTTCTTC. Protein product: CASRGHVSLNEQFF.

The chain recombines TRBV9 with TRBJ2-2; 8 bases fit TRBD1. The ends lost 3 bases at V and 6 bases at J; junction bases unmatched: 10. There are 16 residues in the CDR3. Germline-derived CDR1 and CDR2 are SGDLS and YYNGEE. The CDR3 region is CASSATPGGAAGELFF. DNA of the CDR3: TGTGCCAGCAGCGCGACACCAGGGGGCGCGGCCGGGGAGCTGTTTTTT.

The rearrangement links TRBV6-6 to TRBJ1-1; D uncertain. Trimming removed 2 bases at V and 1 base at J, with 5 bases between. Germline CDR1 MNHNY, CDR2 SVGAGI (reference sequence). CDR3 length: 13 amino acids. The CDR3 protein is CASSYEGNTEAFF. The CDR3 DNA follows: TGTGCCAGCAGTTACGAGGGGAACACTGAAGCTTTCTTT.